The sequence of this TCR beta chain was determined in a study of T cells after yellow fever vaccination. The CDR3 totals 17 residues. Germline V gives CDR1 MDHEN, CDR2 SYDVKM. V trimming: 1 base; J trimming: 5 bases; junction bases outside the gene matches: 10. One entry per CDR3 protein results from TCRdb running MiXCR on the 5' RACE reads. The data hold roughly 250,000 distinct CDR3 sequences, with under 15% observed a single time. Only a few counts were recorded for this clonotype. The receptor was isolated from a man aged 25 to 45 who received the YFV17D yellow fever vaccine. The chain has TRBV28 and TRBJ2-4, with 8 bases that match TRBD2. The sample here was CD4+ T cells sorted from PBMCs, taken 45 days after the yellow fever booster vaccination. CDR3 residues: CASSLLEAGGLQNIQYF. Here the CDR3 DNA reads TGTGCCAGCAGTTTATTAGAGGCGGGAGGACTTCAAAACATTCAGTACTTC.